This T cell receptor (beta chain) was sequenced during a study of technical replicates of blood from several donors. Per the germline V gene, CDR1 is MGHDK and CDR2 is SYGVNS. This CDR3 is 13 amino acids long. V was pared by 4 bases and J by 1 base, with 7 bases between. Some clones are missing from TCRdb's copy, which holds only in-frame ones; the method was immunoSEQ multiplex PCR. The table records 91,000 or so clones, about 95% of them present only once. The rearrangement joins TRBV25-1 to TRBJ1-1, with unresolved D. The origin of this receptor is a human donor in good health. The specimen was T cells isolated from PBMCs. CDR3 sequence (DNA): TGTGCCAGCAGTGCTGCGGCGAACACTGAAGCTTTCTTT. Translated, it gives CASSAAANTEAFF.